The 16 T cell receptor beta chains listed next were all sequenced from one sample in a study of T cells expressing NK-cell markers. TCRdb re-called the 5' RACE reads and shows each CDR3 protein once, DNA omitted. The sample's table shows 250,000 or so distinct CDR3 sequences. The sequenced material came from blood T cells: a sorted CD56 or NKG2C T cell subset, CD4+ or CD8+ T cells, or bulk PBMC T cells (not recorded which). The receptors shown here come from a woman aged 18 to 75 in good health.

The chain couples TRBV20-1 to TRBJ2-2; TCRdb proposes TRBD2, but this gene call is untestable without DNA. Germline V CDR1 and CDR2: DFQATT, SNEGSKA (reference sequence). CDR3 length equals 16 residues. This CDR3 reads CSARDWRGGNTGELFF.

The chain carries TRBV5-1 and TRBJ1-2. The CDR3 consists of 14 residues. Per germline, CDR1 SGHRS and CDR2 YFSETQ. The CDR3 region is CASSLRYDNYGYTF.

V gene TRBV5-1 combines with J gene TRBJ1-2; TCRdb names TRBD1, which stays unverified in the absence of DNA. The CDR3 spans 12 residues. In germline, CDR1 is SGHRS, CDR2 YFSETQ. The CDR3 reads CASSETVEGYTF.

This chain uses TRBV20-1 with TRBJ2-5; the D call from TCRdb, TRBD2, cannot be confirmed without DNA. The CDR3 is 13 amino acids. The germline V gene has CDR1 DFQATT and CDR2 SNEGSKA (reference sequence). The CDR3 loop is CSAQSSGRKTQYF.

The V gene is TRBV30, the J gene TRBJ2-7; no DNA is available, so the TRBD1 call from TCRdb remains unchecked. Germline CDR1 reads GTSNPN; CDR2 reads SVGIG (reference sequence). The CDR3 covers 12 residues. The CDR3 is CAYTSQGYEQYF.

The CDR3: CASSLARGHTGELFF. This chain joins TRBV7-2 and TRBJ2-2; with no DNA, the TCRdb D assignment of TRBD1 cannot be verified. Looked up from germline, CDR1 is SGHTA and CDR2 is FQGNSA. The CDR3 totals 15 residues. The variable domain in full, with the rest retrieved from reference TRBV7-2 and TRBJ2-2, is GAGVSQSPSNKVTEKGKDVELRCDPISGHTALYWYRQSLGQGLEFLIYFQGNSAPDKSGLPSDRFSAERTGGSVSTLTIQRTQQEDSAVYLCASSLARGHTGELFFGEGSRLTVL.

V usage is TRBV6-5 and J usage is TRBJ2-5. Germline lookup yields CDR1 MNHEY and CDR2 SVGAGI. The CDR3 has 14 residues. CDR3 loop: CASSYSSGVETQYF.

The chain joins TRBV7-2 to TRBJ2-7; the TRBD1 assignment by TCRdb is unverifiable without DNA. Germline values: CDR1 SGHTA, CDR2 FQGNSA. This CDR3 is built from 13 residues. The CDR3 protein is CASSLLDTYEQYF.

V and J are TRBV7-3 and TRBJ2-1; the TCRdb call, TRBD1, lacks DNA for checking. This CDR3 has 15 residues. The germline V gene encodes CDR1 SGHTA and CDR2 FQGTGA. The CDR3 sequence is CASSPAGTGSSEQFF. The variable domain in full, completed from reference TRBV7-3 and TRBJ2-1, reads GAGVSQTPSNKVTEKGKYVELRCDPISGHTALYWYRQSLGQGPEFLIYFQGTGAADDSGLPNDRFFAVRPEGSVSTLKIQRTERGDSAVYLCASSPAGTGSSEQFFGPGTRLTVL.

The chain links TRBV20-1 to TRBJ2-1; TCRdb gives TRBD1 as the D gene, but with no DNA this cannot be confirmed. Germline V gene lookup returns CDR1 DFQATT and CDR2 SNEGSKA (reference sequence). The CDR3 contains 14 residues. The CDR3 loop is CSPLSLAAYNEQFF.

The rearrangement links TRBV5-1 to TRBJ2-5; TCRdb calls TRBD1, which cannot be checked without DNA. The CDR3 is made up of 16 amino acids. Germline CDR1 is SGHRS and CDR2 is YFSETQ. CDR3 loop: CASRPLSGTGQETQYF.

The chain uses TRBV29-1 and TRBJ2-7; the TCRdb call, TRBD1, lacks DNA for checking. The germline CDR1 and CDR2 sequences are SQVTM and ANQGSEA. The CDR3 covers 12 residues. CDR3 protein: CSPAPGCYEQYF.

This chain connects TRBV4-2 to TRBJ2-1; there is no DNA to check the TCRdb D call of TRBD1. CDR3 size: 15 residues. Germline V gene lookup returns CDR1 LGHNA and CDR2 YNFKEQ. This CDR3 reads CASSQEGGAHNEQFF.

CDR3: CASSTQQGSTDTQYF. The chain has TRBV4-1 and TRBJ2-3; there is no DNA to check the TCRdb D call of TRBD1. CDR1 and CDR2 from the germline V gene are MGHRA and YSYEKL. The CDR3 runs to 15 residues.

This sequence joins TRBV21-1 and TRBJ2-7; without DNA, the TCRdb call of TRBD1 cannot be checked. TRBV21-1 is a pseudogene locus. The CDR3 length is 13 residues. Here the CDR3 reads CANGRDRAYEQYF.

The genes are TRBV10-2 and TRBJ2-5. Germline CDR1 and CDR2: WSHSY and SAAADI. The length of the CDR3 is 14 residues. This CDR3 reads CASRTRLTGETQYF.